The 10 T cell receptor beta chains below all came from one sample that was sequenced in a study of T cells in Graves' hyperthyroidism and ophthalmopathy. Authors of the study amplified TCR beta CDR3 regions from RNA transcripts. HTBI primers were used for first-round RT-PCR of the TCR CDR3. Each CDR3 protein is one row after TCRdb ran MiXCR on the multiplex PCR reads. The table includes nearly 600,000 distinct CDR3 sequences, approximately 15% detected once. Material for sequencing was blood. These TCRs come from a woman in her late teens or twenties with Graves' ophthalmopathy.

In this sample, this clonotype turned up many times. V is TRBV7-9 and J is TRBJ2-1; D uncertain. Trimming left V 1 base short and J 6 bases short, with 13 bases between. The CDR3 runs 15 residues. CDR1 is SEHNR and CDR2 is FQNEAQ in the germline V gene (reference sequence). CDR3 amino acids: CASSLVGGRSNEQFF. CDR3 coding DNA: TGTGCCAGCAGCTTAGTAGGTGGACGGTCCAATGAGCAGTTCTTC.

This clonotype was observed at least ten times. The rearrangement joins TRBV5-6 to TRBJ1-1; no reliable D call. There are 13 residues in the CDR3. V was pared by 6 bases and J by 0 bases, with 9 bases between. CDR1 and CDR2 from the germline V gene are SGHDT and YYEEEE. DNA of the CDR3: TGTGCCAGCACTGCGCGGGTGAACACTGAAGCTTTCTTT. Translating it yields CASTARVNTEAFF.

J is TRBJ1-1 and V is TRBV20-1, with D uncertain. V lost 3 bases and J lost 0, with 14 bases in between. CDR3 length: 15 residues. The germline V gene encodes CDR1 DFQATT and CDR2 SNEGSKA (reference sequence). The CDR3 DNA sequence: TGCAGTGCTAGTAGTGGCAGGTCCATGAACACTGAAGCTTTCTTT. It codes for CSASSGRSMNTEAFF.

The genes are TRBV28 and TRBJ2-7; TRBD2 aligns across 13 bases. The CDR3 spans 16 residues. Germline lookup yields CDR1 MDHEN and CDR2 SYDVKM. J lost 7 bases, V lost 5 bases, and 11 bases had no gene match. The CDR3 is CASSVAGTSGATEQYF. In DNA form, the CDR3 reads TGTGCCAGCAGTGTAGCCGGGACTAGCGGGGCCACGGAGCAGTACTTC.

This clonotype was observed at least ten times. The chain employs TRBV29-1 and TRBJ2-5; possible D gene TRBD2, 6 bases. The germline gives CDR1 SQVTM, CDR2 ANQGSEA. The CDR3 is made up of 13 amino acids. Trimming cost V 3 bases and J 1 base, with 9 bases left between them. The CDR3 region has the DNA TGCAGCGTTGAGGAGGGTGTCCAAGAGACCCAGTACTTC. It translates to CSVEEGVQETQYF. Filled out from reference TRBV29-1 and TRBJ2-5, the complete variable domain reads SAVISQKPSRDICQRGTSLTIQCQVDSQVTMMFWYRQQPGQSLTLIATANQGSEATYESGFVIDKFPISRPNLTFSTLTVSNMSPEDSSIYLCSVEEGVQETQYFGPGTRLLVL.

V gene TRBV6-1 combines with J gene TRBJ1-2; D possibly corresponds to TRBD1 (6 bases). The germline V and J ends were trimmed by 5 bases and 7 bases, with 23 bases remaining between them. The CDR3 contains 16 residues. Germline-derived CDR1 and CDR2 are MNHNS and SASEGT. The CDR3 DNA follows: TGTGCCAGCAGTCCTCAACGCTACAGGGTCACGACTGGCTACACCTTC. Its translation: CASSPQRYRVTTGYTF.

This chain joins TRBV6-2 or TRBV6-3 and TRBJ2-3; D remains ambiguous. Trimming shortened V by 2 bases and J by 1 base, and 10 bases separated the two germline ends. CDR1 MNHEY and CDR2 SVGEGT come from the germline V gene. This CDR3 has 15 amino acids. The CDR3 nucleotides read TGTGCCAGCAGTTACAGACCCAGCGGCACAGATACGCAGTATTTT. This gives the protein CASSYRPSGTDTQYF.

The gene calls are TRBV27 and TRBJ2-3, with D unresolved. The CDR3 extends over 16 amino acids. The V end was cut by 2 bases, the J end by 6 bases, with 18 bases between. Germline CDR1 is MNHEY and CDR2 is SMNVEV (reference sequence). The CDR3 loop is CASSLMSRWTPDTQYF. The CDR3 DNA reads TGTGCCAGCAGTTTAATGTCCCGGTGGACCCCCGATACGCAGTATTTT.

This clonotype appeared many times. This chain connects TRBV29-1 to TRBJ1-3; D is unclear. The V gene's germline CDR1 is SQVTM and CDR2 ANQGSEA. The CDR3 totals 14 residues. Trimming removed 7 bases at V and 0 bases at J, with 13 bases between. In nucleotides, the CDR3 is TGCAGCGCCCTATCCGGGAGCTCTGGAAACACCATATATTTT. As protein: CSALSGSSGNTIYF.

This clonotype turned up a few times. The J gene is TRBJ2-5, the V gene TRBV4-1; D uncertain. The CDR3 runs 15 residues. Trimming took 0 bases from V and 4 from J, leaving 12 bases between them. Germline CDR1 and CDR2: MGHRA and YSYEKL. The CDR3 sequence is CASSQDLASAETQYF. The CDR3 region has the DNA TGCGCCAGCAGCCAAGATTTGGCTAGTGCAGAGACCCAGTACTTC.